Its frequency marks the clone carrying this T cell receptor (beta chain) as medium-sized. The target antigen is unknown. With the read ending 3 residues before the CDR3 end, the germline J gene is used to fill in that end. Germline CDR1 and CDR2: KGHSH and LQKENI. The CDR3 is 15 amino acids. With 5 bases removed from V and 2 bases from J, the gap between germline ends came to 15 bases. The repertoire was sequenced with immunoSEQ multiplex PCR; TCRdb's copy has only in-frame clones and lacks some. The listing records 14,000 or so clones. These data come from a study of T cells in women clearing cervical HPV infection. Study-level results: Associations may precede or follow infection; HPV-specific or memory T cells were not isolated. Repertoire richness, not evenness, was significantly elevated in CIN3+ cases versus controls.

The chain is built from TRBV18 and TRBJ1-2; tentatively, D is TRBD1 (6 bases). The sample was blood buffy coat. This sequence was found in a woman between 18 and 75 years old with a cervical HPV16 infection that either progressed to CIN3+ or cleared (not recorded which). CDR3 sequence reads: CASSSRDKTNYGYTF. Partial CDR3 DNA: TGTGCCAGCTCATCACGGGACAAAACCAACTATGGC.